This is a list of T cell receptor beta chains from one sample in a study of radiation and T cells in renal cell carcinoma. Using immunoSEQ multiplex PCR, the repertoire was profiled, and TCRdb retains in-frame clones only, with some absent. This repertoire shows tens of thousands of clones, 65% to 90% found once; its top ten account for under 25%. Material: blood, obtained from a patient whose treatment included radiotherapy and nephrectomy. The receptors come from a woman aged 45-60 years with renal cell carcinoma. Both conserved end residues are part of each CDR3. The order of the fields is clone size, CDR3 length, J gene, V gene, D gene, CDR3 protein, CDR3 DNA. D genes are given only for firm matches. Clone size is stated in some rows and not others, as once, few, many or a class when expanded.

>-|15|TRBJ2-1|TRBV7-2|-
CASSLELGVYNEQFF
TGTGCCAGCAGCTTAGAGCTCGGGGTATACAATGAGCAGTTCTTC
>-|15|TRBJ2-7|TRBV11-2|-
CASSLKMYRGYEQYF
TGTGCCAGCAGCCTCAAGATGTACCGGGGGTACGAGCAGTACTTC
>-|14|TRBJ2-7|TRBV28|TRBD1
CASRKTGEAYEQYF
TGTGCCAGCAGAAAGACAGGGGAGGCCTACGAGCAGTACTTC
>-|15|TRBJ2-7|TRBV7-2|-
CASSLGETLSDEQYF
TGTGCCAGCAGCTTAGGGGAGACCCTTTCCGACGAGCAGTACTTC
>-|16|TRBJ1-1|TRBV7-9|-
CASSLRGGAKNTEAFF
TGTGCCAGCAGCTTAAGAGGGGGGGCTAAGAACACTGAAGCTTTCTTT
>once|18|TRBJ1-5|TRBV5-8|TRBD1
CASSRRHRGLSGNQPQHF
TGTGCCAGCAGCCGAAGGCACAGGGGGCTCTCAGGCAATCAGCCCCAGCATTTT
>-|12|TRBJ2-7|TRBV28|-
CASSRAAYEQYF
TGTGCCAGCAGTAGGGCAGCCTACGAGCAGTACTTC
>-|13|TRBJ2-7|TRBV4-3|-
CASSQAATYEQYF
TGCGCCAGCAGCCAAGCGGCGACCTACGAGCAGTACTTC
>-|17|TRBJ2-1|TRBV4-3|TRBD2
CASSQAASGTIADEQFF
TGCGCCAGCAGCCAAGCGGCTAGCGGGACTATTGCCGATGAGCAGTTCTTC
>-|13|TRBJ1-4|TRBV2|TRBD1
CAWWDSQNEKLFF
TGTGCCTGGTGGGACAGCCAGAATGAAAAACTGTTTTTT
>-|16|TRBJ2-3|TRBV6-5|-
CASSYSPSSGRDTQYF
TGTGCCAGCAGTTACTCTCCATCCTCGGGAAGAGATACGCAGTATTTT
>-|14|TRBJ1-6|TRBV27|-
CASNPWGNNSPLHF
TGTGCCAGCAACCCCTGGGGGAATAATTCACCCCTCCACTTT
>-|12|TRBJ2-5|TRBV7-2|-
CASSLMGIIQYF
TGTGCCAGCAGCTTAATGGGGATTATACAGTACTTC
>-|12|TRBJ1-6|TRBV2|-
CASSRGNSPLHF
TGTGCCAGCTCCAGGGGAAATTCACCCCTCCACTTT
>-|14|TRBJ2-7|TRBV7-2|TRBD2
CASSPTSGPYEQYF
TGTGCCAGCAGCCCCACTAGCGGACCCTACGAGCAGTACTTC
>-|13|TRBJ1-5|TRBV2|-
CASSPNRDQPQHF
TGTGCCAGCAGTCCCAACAGGGATCAGCCCCAGCATTTT
>-|15|TRBJ1-6|TRBV6-1|TRBD1
CASSELDRGFSPLHF
TGTGCCAGCAGTGAACTGGACAGGGGTTTTTCACCCCTCCACTTT
>-|15|TRBJ1-1|TRBV6-6|-
CASSYKRGVNAEAFF
TGTGCCAGCAGTTATAAGAGGGGGGTAAACGCTGAAGCTTTCTTT
>-|14|TRBJ1-1|TRBV7-6|-
CASSLDRGNTEAFF
TGTGCCAGCAGCTTAGATCGAGGGAACACTGAAGCTTTCTTT
>few|14|TRBJ1-1|TRBV19|TRBD1
CASTQGRGNTEAFF
TGTGCCAGTACACAGGGGAGGGGGAACACTGAAGCTTTCTTT
>-|15|TRBJ2-2|TRBV28|TRBD1
CASIWQGAKTGELFF
TGTGCCAGCATTTGGCAGGGGGCGAAGACCGGGGAGCTGTTTTTT
>-|15|TRBJ2-7|TRBV6-6|TRBD1
CASRGGQGSSYEQYF
TGTGCCAGCAGGGGGGGACAGGGGTCCTCCTACGAGCAGTACTTC
>once|16|TRBJ1-6|TRBV9|-
CASSVALGGDNSPLHF
TGTGCCAGCAGCGTAGCTCTAGGAGGTGATAATTCACCCCTCCACTTT
>-|12|TRBJ2-3|TRBV30|TRBD2
CVLELGGDTQYF
TGTGTCCTGGAGTTGGGAGGGGATACGCAGTATTTT